This TCR beta chain was observed in a study of cytomegalovirus exposure and HLA in healthy donors. The CDR3 sequence is 15 residues long. The germline gives CDR1 SGHTA, CDR2 FQGNSA. The V gene lost 5 bases and the J gene lost 0 bases, with 13 bases spanning the gap. Vbeta (60) and Jbeta (13) primers were used in the PCR. Assay used: immunoSEQ multiplex PCR; TCRdb lists only in-frame clones, some missing. The sample lists under 200,000 clones; more than 65% were seen once. For this clone: The antigen is unknown.

Study-wide results and caveats: Analysis was carried out at a later point, and it linked a missense DCLRE1C variant to TCR beta V- and J-gene trimming. What a later analysis reportedly showed was that an Asian-associated ancestry cluster had fewer N-insertions than the approximately 700-donor mean.

The sequencing sample was made of PBMCs. The V gene is TRBV7-2, the J gene TRBJ2-5; the D gene is possibly TRBD1 (6 bases). This clonotype was sampled from a man aged 25 to 45 in good health and CMV-seronegative. The CDR3 coding sequence is TGTGCCAGCAGCGGACAGAGAGTCAACCAAGAGACCCAGTACTTC. It is translated as CASSGQRVNQETQYF.